This T cell receptor (beta chain) comes out of a study of radiation and T cells in renal cell carcinoma. Specified time point: baseline pretreatment blood. Treatment given: 15 Gy SBRT to primary tumor, nephrectomy 4 weeks later. TCRdb's copy holds only in-frame clones and misses some; the assay was immunoSEQ multiplex PCR. The data hold some 110,000 clones, with roughly 80% observed a single time. This CDR3 spans 16 amino acids. The V gene's germline CDR1 is MNHNS and CDR2 SASEGT. V shed 4 bases and J shed 7 bases, with 22 bases lying between them. The source is a woman aged 60-75 years with renal cell carcinoma. The material sequenced was blood, taken from a patient whose treatment included radiotherapy and nephrectomy. The chain combines TRBV6-1 with TRBJ1-2, with D possibly TRBD1 on 5 matching bases. CDR3 sequence reads: CASSAAMGVEGSGYTF. The CDR3 bases are TGTGCCAGCAGTGCCGCGATGGGGGTAGAGGGATCTGGCTACACCTTC.